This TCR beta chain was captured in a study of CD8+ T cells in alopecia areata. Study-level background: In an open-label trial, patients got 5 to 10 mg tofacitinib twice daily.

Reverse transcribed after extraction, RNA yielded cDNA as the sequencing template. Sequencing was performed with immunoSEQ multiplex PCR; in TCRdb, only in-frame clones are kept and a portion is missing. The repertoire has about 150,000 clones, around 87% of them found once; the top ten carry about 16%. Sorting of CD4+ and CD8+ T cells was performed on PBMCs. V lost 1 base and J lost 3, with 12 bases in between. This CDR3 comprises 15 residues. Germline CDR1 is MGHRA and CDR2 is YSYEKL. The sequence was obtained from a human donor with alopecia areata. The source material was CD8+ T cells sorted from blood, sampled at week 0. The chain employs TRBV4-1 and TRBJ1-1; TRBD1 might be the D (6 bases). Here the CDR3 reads CASSQVNREDTEAFF. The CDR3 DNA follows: TGCGCCAGCAGCCAAGTCAACAGGGAAGACACTGAAGCTTTCTTT.